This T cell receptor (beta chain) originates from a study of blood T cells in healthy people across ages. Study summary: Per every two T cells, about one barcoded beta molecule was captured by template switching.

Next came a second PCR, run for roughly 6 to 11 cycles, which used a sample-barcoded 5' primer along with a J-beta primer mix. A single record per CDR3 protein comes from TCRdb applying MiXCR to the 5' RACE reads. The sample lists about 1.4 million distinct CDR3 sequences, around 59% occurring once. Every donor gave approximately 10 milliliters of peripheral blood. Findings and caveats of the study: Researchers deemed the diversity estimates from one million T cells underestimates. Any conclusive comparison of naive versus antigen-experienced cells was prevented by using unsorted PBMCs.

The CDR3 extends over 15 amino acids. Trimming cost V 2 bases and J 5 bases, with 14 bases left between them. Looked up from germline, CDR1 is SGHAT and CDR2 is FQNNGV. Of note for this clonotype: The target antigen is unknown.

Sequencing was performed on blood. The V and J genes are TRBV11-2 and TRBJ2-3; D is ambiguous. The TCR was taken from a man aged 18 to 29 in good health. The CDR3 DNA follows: TGTGCCAGCAGCTTATCCCTTTCTGGGCAAGATACGCAGTATTTT. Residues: CASSLSLSGQDTQYF.